This T cell receptor (beta chain) originates from a study of T cell responses to AZD1222 COVID-19 vaccine. Study at large: Second-dose intervals of approximately 4 or approximately 12 weeks were pooled.

J gave up 1 base and V 8 bases, and 9 bases lay outside the gene matches. The germline V gene encodes CDR1 ENHRY and CDR2 SYGVKD. There are 17 residues in the CDR3. General observations from the study: Increased Spike-specific TCR breadth and depth were observed after two AZD1222 doses. Seropositive AZD1222 recipients at baseline numbered only 5 or 6. Repertoires in all cases were sampled only once the peak T cell response had passed.

Notes on this clone: No antigen is known for it.

Method: immunoSEQ multiplex PCR; TCRdb's copy keeps in-frame clones and lacks some. The sample contains around 110,000 clones, over 75% of which appear only once. The source is an adult in good health. The sequences come from peripheral blood, collected on day 0 of AZD1222 vaccination. The J gene is TRBJ2-5, the V gene TRBV10-3; 14 bases are shared with TRBD2. The CDR3 bases are TGTGCCATCCCCGGACTAGCGGGAGGACGGGGCCAAGAGACCCAGTACTTC. Its protein product is CAIPGLAGGRGQETQYF.